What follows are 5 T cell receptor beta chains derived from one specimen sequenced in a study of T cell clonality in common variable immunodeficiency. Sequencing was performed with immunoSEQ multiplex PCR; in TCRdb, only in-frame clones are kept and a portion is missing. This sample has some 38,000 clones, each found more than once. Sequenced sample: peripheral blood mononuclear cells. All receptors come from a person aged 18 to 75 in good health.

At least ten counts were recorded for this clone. CDR3 region: CSARTGNNSPLHF. The sequenced part of the CDR3 DNA is TGCAGTGCTAGGACAGGGAATAATTCACCC. V gene TRBV20-1 combines with J gene TRBJ1-6, with 7 bases aligning to TRBD1. The read ends 3 residues before the CDR3 terminus; that terminus is restored from the germline J gene. The CDR3 contains 13 residues. With 3 bases clipped from V and 5 bases from J, the junction kept 1 base outside the gene matches. From germline, CDR1 is DFQATT and CDR2 SNEGSKA (reference sequence).

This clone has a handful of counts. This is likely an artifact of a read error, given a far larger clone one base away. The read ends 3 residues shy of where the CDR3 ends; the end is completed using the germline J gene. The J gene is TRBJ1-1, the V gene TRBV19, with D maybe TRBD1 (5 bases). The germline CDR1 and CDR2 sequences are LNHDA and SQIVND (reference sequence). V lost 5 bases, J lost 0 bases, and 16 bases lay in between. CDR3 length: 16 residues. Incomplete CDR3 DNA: TGTGCCAGTAGTGTTGGGTCAGGGAGCCTGAACACTGAA. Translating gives CASSVGSGSLNTE. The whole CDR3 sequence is CASSVGSGSLNTEAFF.

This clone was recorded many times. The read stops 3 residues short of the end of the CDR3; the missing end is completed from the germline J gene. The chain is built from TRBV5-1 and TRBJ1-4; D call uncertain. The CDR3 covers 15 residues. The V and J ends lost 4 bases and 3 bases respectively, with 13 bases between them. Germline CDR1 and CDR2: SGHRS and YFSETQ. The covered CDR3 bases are TGCGCCAGCAGCGCGGGCGCGGTGTCTAATGAAAAA. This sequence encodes CASSAGAVSNEK. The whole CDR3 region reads CASSAGAVSNEKLFF.

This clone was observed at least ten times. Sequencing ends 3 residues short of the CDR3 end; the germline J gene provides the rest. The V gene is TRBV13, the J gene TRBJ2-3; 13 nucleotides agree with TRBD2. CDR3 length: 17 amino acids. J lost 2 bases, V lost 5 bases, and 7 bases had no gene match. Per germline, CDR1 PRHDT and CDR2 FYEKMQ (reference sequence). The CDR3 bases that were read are TGTGCCAGCAGCCCCGCGGGACTAGCGGGACCCACAGATACG. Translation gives CASSPAGLAGPTDT. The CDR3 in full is CASSPAGLAGPTDTQYF.

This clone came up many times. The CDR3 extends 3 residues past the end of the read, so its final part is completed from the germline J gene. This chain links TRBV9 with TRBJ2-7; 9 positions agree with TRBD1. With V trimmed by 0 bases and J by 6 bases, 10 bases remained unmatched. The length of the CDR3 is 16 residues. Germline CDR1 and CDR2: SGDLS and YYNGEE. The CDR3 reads CASSVGPGQGGVEQYF. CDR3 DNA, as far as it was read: TGTGCCAGCAGCGTAGGGCCGGGACAGGGTGGGGTCGAG.